These T cell receptor beta chains were read from a single sample in a study of blood T cells in healthy people across ages. TCRdb processed the 5' RACE reads anew with MiXCR; each CDR3 protein has one entry. The sample includes 1,300,000 or so distinct CDR3 sequences, approximately 60% of them seen just once. The specimen was blood. All receptors come from a man aged 18 to 35 in good health. Both conserved end residues are part of each CDR3. The D gene is left open where the match is weak.

v_call	d_call	j_call	cdr3_aa
TRBV5-1	-	TRBJ2-7	CASSLASGIHEQYF
TRBV29-1	-	TRBJ2-1	CSAGVYEQFF
TRBV11-1	-	TRBJ1-1	CASSLGTGLNTEAFF
TRBV27	-	TRBJ2-2	CASSLILGDSTGELFF
TRBV27	TRBD1	TRBJ2-7	CASSPRGPTYEQYF
TRBV5-1	-	-	CASSLSGGGYYEQYF
TRBV12-3/TRBV12-4	TRBD1	TRBJ1-1	CASTPDWDRVAEAFF
TRBV5-1	-	TRBJ1-1	CASSFVKQGVGTEAFF
TRBV5-1	TRBD1	TRBJ1-1	CASSPIQGPNTEAFF
TRBV6-2/TRBV6-3	TRBD2	TRBJ2-3	CASSKRTSLETDTRYF
TRBV4-2	-	TRBJ2-5	CASSQDLWAQETQYF
TRBV5-5	-	TRBJ2-7	CASSPGSGKDYYEQYF
TRBV7-8	-	TRBJ1-4	CASSSSGFSNEKLFF
TRBV12-3/TRBV12-4	-	TRBJ2-3	CASSLVWGAPPTDTQYF
TRBV29-1	-	TRBJ1-2	CSVRTAGADYTF
TRBV4-2	-	TRBJ2-7	CASSQDLAGWTYEQYF
TRBV10-3	TRBD2	TRBJ2-3	CAISVGLADRTDTQYF
TRBV29-1	-	TRBJ2-4	CSVEGGSGIGGKQYF
TRBV25-1	-	TRBJ1-4	CASSFRGLSEKLFF
TRBV29-1	-	TRBJ2-1	CSVEGSETQFF
TRBV6-5	TRBD2	TRBJ2-1	CASSYGTRVFDEQFF
TRBV7-9	-	TRBJ2-5	CASSFGLTRIQETQYF
TRBV5-1	TRBD2	TRBJ2-3	CASSLASGGADTQYF
TRBV14	-	TRBJ2-7	CASSQQTGSGYEQYF
TRBV20-1	-	TRBJ2-7	CSARDRGPNYEQYF
TRBV4-1	-	TRBJ1-2	CASSYTTGFGYGYTF
TRBV15	TRBD2	TRBJ2-4	CATSRTTSGREVNIQYF
TRBV11-2	-	TRBJ2-2	CASSPNGQNTGELFF
TRBV4-1	TRBD1	TRBJ2-3	CASSPFDRGQGDTQYF
TRBV4-1	TRBD2	TRBJ2-7	CASSHLAGSSHEQYF
TRBV20-1	-	TRBJ2-4	CSTRTDGQQYF
TRBV7-9	-	TRBJ1-1	CASSFAGVNTEAFF
TRBV4-1	-	TRBJ2-3	CASSQDDIDTQYF
TRBV10-3	-	TRBJ2-3	CAISSPPADTQYF
TRBV27	TRBD1	TRBJ2-7	CASSLVGAQGGNEQYF
TRBV28	-	TRBJ2-5	CATGPWRGAQGEQYF
TRBV10-3	TRBD2	TRBJ2-3	CAISEAGVKEGTDTQYF
TRBV3-1	-	TRBJ2-7	CASSQFVRQTDDEQYF